This TCR beta chain was sequenced in a study of blood T cell repertoires in COVID-19. The assay was immunoSEQ multiplex PCR, and TCRdb's table has in-frame clones only and misses some. The table has around 250,000 clones, roughly four fifths seen once. There are 16 residues in the CDR3. Germline V gene data show CDR1 as SGDLS and CDR2 as YYNGEE. V dropped 0 bases and J dropped 4; count of bases not matched to a gene: 4. This clone occurred once. The specimen sequenced was PBMCs or T cells enriched from blood (not recorded which). The TCR was taken from a man aged 35-49 years who had been exposed to COVID-19. The chain recombines TRBV9 with TRBJ2-6; 7 bases map to TRBD2. The CDR3 nucleotides read TGTGCCAGCAGCGTAGAGGGAGGGTCCGGGGCCAACGTCCTGACTTTC. Translated: CASSVEGGSGANVLTF.